These T cell receptor beta chains were read from a single sample in a study of beta chain features in type 1 diabetes. TCRdb's table, derived via immunoSEQ multiplex PCR, lists solely in-frame clones and lacks some. The sample lists around 320,000 clones, 14% occurring once. The sample comprised central memory CD4+ T cells from blood. These receptors all come from a young man in good health. Both conserved end residues are part of each CDR3. A D gene is named only where the DNA matches it firmly. Size values are once, few and many counts, or a class for expanded clones, and some rows have none.

V	size	J	D	DNA	CDR3
TRBV5-6	.	TRBJ1-5	.	TGTGCCAGCAGCTTGGCGGCTGAGGGGCCCCAGCATTTT	CASSLAAEGPQHF
TRBV2	few	TRBJ1-2	.	TGTGCCAGCACCCGGGACAACTATAACTATGGCTACACCTTC	CASTRDNYNYGYTF
TRBV10-1	few	TRBJ2-2	.	TGCGCCAGCAGCAGTACGGGGACTCCGAACACCGGGGAGCTGTTTTTT	CASSSTGTPNTGELFF
TRBV30	few	TRBJ1-1	.	TGTGCCTGGAGTGTATCGACGGCGAACACTGAAGCTTTCTTT	CAWSVSTANTEAFF
TRBV6-5	.	TRBJ1-1	.	TGTGCCAGCACCCTACAGAACACTGAAGCTTTCTTT	CASTLQNTEAFF
TRBV19	few	TRBJ2-1	TRBD2	TGTGCCAGTAGTATTAGTAGCGGGGGGCGTAACTACAATGAGCAGTTCTTC	CASSISSGGRNYNEQFF
TRBV14	.	TRBJ2-3	.	TGTGCCAGCAGCCAAGAAGGGGGGCCCAGCACAGATACGCAGTATTTT	CASSQEGGPSTDTQYF
TRBV4-1	few	TRBJ2-7	TRBD2	TGCGCCAGCAGCCAAGAGTTTACTAGCGGGGCCTACGAGCAGTACTTC	CASSQEFTSGAYEQYF
TRBV18	.	TRBJ2-3	.	TGTGCCAGCTCACCCCCCAGCACAGATACGCAGTATTTT	CASSPPSTDTQYF
TRBV7-6	.	TRBJ2-1	.	TGTGCCAGCAGCTTCAGGGCTGGGGATGAGCAGTTCTTC	CASSFRAGDEQFF
TRBV11-3	.	TRBJ2-3	.	TGTGCCAGCAGCTTAGGGGCTTCAACTAGCACAGATACGCAGTATTTT	CASSLGASTSTDTQYF
TRBV7-9	.	TRBJ2-2	.	TGTGCCAGCAGCCCATCACTTCGACAGGGAGGGTTTTCCGGGGAGCTGTTTTTT	CASSPSLRQGGFSGELFF
TRBV10-3	many	TRBJ2-5	.	TGTGCCATCAGTGAGTTCGCAGAGACCCAGTACTTC	CAISEFAETQYF
TRBV4-3	few	TRBJ1-2	.	TGCGCCAGCAGCCAAGTAGCGGGAGCCCACTATGGCTACACCTTC	CASSQVAGAHYGYTF
TRBV7-3	few	TRBJ2-3	.	TGTGCCAGCAGTACGGAGGGCCGGGCAGATACGCAGTATTTT	CASSTEGRADTQYF
TRBV6-6	.	TRBJ2-1	.	TGTGCCAGCAGTTACTCGGCGGGGAATGAGCAGTTCTTC	CASSYSAGNEQFF
TRBV5-1	few	TRBJ2-5	.	TGCGCCAGCAGCCTAATGGTTGGGCAAGAGACCCAGTACTTC	CASSLMVGQETQYF
TRBV5-4	.	TRBJ1-3	TRBD1	TGTGCCAGCAGCTCACAGGGGCTAGGAAACACCATATATTTT	CASSSQGLGNTIYF
TRBV5-1	few	TRBJ2-7	.	TGCGCCAGCAGCTTGGACGGGCAGAGGGGCTACGAGCAGTACTTC	CASSLDGQRGYEQYF
TRBV6-4	.	TRBJ1-2	.	TGTGCCAGCAGTGACCCCCGGGCCTATAACTATGGCTACACCTTC	CASSDPRAYNYGYTF
TRBV4-3	.	TRBJ2-7	.	TGCGCCAGCAGCCAAGATCGACGCTCCTACGAGCAGTACTTC	CASSQDRRSYEQYF
TRBV9	.	TRBJ2-5	.	TGTGCCAGCAGCGTCCTCGGACTTCAAGAGACCCAGTACTTC	CASSVLGLQETQYF
TRBV2	.	TRBJ2-3	TRBD2	TGTGCCAGCAGTTCGGGACTAGCGGGGGGCACAGATACGCAGTATTTT	CASSSGLAGGTDTQYF
TRBV6-5	.	TRBJ2-3	TRBD2	TGTGCCACCAGGCGGGGGGGCAGGTTCACAGATACGCAGTATTTT	CATRRGGRFTDTQYF
TRBV6-5	few	TRBJ2-7	.	TGTGCCAGCAGTTCCCGGGGATACGAGCAGTACTTC	CASSSRGYEQYF
TRBV20-1	.	TRBJ2-5	.	TGCAGTGCTAACCTACAAGAGACCCAGTACTTC	CSANLQETQYF
TRBV18	many	TRBJ1-5	.	TGTGCCAGCTCAACCGATATCAATCAGCCCCAGCATTTT	CASSTDINQPQHF
TRBV11-2	.	TRBJ2-1	.	TGTGCCAGCAGCTTGCTAGCCTCCTACAATGAGCAGTTCTTC	CASSLLASYNEQFF
TRBV29-1	.	TRBJ1-3	TRBD1	TGCGTCGGGATCGAGGGGGCGTCCCCTGGAAACACCATATATTTT	CVGIEGASPGNTIYF
TRBV7-8	many	TRBJ2-1	.	TGTGCCAGCAGCTTAGGAGGGCCTAATGAGCAGTTCTTC	CASSLGGPNEQFF
TRBV7-9	.	TRBJ2-5	TRBD1	TGTGCCAGCAGCCGACAGGGGGGCAACCAGGAGACCCAGTACTTC	CASSRQGGNQETQYF
TRBV19	.	TRBJ2-3	TRBD2	TGTGCCAGTAGTATATCCTGGCGGGGGGGCACAGATACGCAGTATTTT	CASSISWRGGTDTQYF
TRBV29-1	.	TRBJ2-1	TRBD1	TGCAGCGTTGGGACAGGGGGGCCTGGGCCCGGCAATGAGCAGTTCTTC	CSVGTGGPGPGNEQFF
TRBV18	many	TRBJ1-4	TRBD1	TGTGCCAGCTCACCACCGGGACAGGGTAATGAAAAACTGTTTTTT	CASSPPGQGNEKLFF
TRBV2	.	TRBJ2-6	.	TGTGCCAGCAGTGTGGGCTTTTCTGGGGCCAACGTCCTGACTTTC	CASSVGFSGANVLTF
TRBV10-3	.	TRBJ1-2	TRBD1	TGTGCCATCAGTTCGGGACAGGGGATCTATGGCTACACCTTC	CAISSGQGIYGYTF
TRBV15	few	TRBJ1-3	.	TGTGCCACCAGCAGAGGCCCAGAAAGGGGGAACACCATATATTTT	CATSRGPERGNTIYF
TRBV5-4	few	TRBJ2-5	.	TGTGCCAGCAGCGTCCCCGGACAGAAAGAGACCCAGTACTTC	CASSVPGQKETQYF
TRBV6-4	.	TRBJ1-4	.	TGTGCCAGCAGTCGGGACCTAACTAATGAAAAACTGTTTTTT	CASSRDLTNEKLFF
TRBV5-4	few	TRBJ2-1	.	TGTGCCAGCAGCTTAGGACAGAAGCAGTTCTTC	CASSLGQKQFF